Listed below are T cell receptor beta chains from one sample, sequenced in a study of a mutant IDH1 vaccine in newly diagnosed glioma. Only in-frame clones appear in the TCRdb table, and some are missing; sequencing was by immunoSEQ multiplex PCR. The sample records about 44,000 clones, 85% to 95% being singletons. Their cognate antigens are unknown. The sample consisted of PBMCs, taken from a glioma patient whose treatment included an IDH1 peptide vaccine. These TCRs come from a man aged 50-59 years with glioma. The CDR3 runs from the conserved cysteine through the conserved F or W. The D gene is left open where the match is weak. Clone size is stated in some rows and not others, as once, few, many or a class when expanded.

j_call	clone_size	v_call	d_call	cdr3_length	cdr3_nt	cdr3_aa
TRBJ2-7	-	TRBV11-3	-	13	TGTGCCAGCAGCTTAGCGGGGTTCTACGAGCAGTACTTC	CASSLAGFYEQYF
TRBJ1-4	-	TRBV19	TRBD1	16	TGTGCCAGTACCATCGGAGGAGGGGGCACTCGTGGGAAACTGTTTTTT	CASTIGGGGTRGKLFF
TRBJ1-1	-	TRBV7-9	-	13	TGTGCCAGCACCCAATCGGGGGGGACTGAAGCTTTCTTT	CASTQSGGTEAFF
TRBJ1-6	once	TRBV25-1	-	14	TGTGCCAGCAGTCCGCCGGTCCATAATTCACCCCTCCACTTT	CASSPPVHNSPLHF
TRBJ2-1	once	TRBV30	TRBD1	14	TGTGCCTGGAGTCCGGGACAGGGATACAATGAGCAGTTCTTC	CAWSPGQGYNEQFF
TRBJ2-3	-	TRBV4-2	TRBD2	15	TGTGCCAGCAGCCAAGACGGGCGGGAGGCAGATACGCAGTATTTT	CASSQDGREADTQYF
TRBJ2-2	-	TRBV19	-	15	TGTGCCAGTAGTATAAGGGGACGGGGAACCGGGGAGCTGTTTTTT	CASSIRGRGTGELFF
TRBJ2-2	-	TRBV23-1	-	15	TGCGCCAGCAGTCAGTCCCCAAAACACACCGGGGAGCTGTTTTTT	CASSQSPKHTGELFF
TRBJ1-5	-	TRBV4-1	-	13	TGCGCCAGCAGCCCCCCCATGCGGGAGCCCCAGCATTTT	CASSPPMREPQHF
TRBJ2-7	-	TRBV7-2	TRBD2	13	TGTGCCAGCAGCTTATCGACTAGCCACGAGCAGTACTTC	CASSLSTSHEQYF
TRBJ2-7	-	TRBV19	TRBD2	15	TGTGCCAGTAGTATGAGCGGGGCCATGGTCTACGAGCAGTACTTC	CASSMSGAMVYEQYF
TRBJ2-3	-	TRBV6-5	-	14	TGTGCCAGCAGTTACTCCCAAGGACAGCCAAAGCAGTATTTT	CASSYSQGQPKQYF
TRBJ1-5	-	TRBV9	-	18	TGTGCCAGCAGCGTAGAGACAAGGCCCTCCTATAGCAATCAGCCCCAGCATTTT	CASSVETRPSYSNQPQHF
TRBJ1-1	-	TRBV7-2	-	14	TGTGCCAGCAGCTTAAGAGCCTTGAACACTGAAGCTTTCTTT	CASSLRALNTEAFF
TRBJ2-7	-	TRBV9	TRBD2	16	TGTGCCAGCAGCGCAAAGGGGACTAGCGTCTCCTACGAGCAGTACTTC	CASSAKGTSVSYEQYF
TRBJ2-7	few	TRBV6-5	-	13	TGTGCCAGCAGTTACTCGCACTCCTACGAGCAGTACTTC	CASSYSHSYEQYF
TRBJ2-3	-	TRBV5-1	TRBD2	16	TGCGCCAGCAGTACTAGCGGGAGAGGGATAACAGATACGCAGTATTTT	CASSTSGRGITDTQYF
TRBJ1-5	-	TRBV4-3	-	15	TGCGCCAGCAGCCAAGGTCCCGGGGCCCATCAGCCCCAGCATTTT	CASSQGPGAHQPQHF
TRBJ2-7	-	TRBV27	-	15	TGTGCCAGCAGTTTCATCGCCCCGGGCAGGTACGAGCAGTACTTC	CASSFIAPGRYEQYF
TRBJ1-1	-	TRBV5-1	-	16	TGCGCCAGCAGCTTGAATCGGGGGGCAGTAGGCACTGAAGCTTTCTTT	CASSLNRGAVGTEAFF
TRBJ2-3	-	TRBV6-4	TRBD2	15	TGTGCCAGCAGTGACTCAGCGGGAGACACAGATACGCAGTATTTT	CASSDSAGDTDTQYF
TRBJ1-2	-	TRBV5-4	-	15	TGTGCCAGCAGCTTAGAGTCGCGCCGGGTCGGTGGCTACACCTTC	CASSLESRRVGGYTF
TRBJ2-5	-	TRBV14	-	14	TGTGCCAGCAGCTCCCTTGGTAACCAAGAGACCCAGTACTTC	CASSSLGNQETQYF
TRBJ1-2	-	TRBV5-1	TRBD1	14	TGCGCCAGCAGCACTGGACAGGGGACGTCTGGCTACACCTTC	CASSTGQGTSGYTF
TRBJ1-5	-	TRBV2	TRBD1	13	TGTGCCAGTGACAGGGGGGGCGATCAGCCCCAGCATTTT	CASDRGGDQPQHF
TRBJ1-2	-	TRBV29-1	-	13	TGCAGCGTTGACACCGGGGATCGCTATGGCTACACCTTC	CSVDTGDRYGYTF
TRBJ2-4	-	TRBV11-2	TRBD1	19	TGTGCCAGCAGCTCCGGGGACAGGGGATTTATCCTTACGGGTAACATTCAGTACTTC	CASSSGDRGFILTGNIQYF
TRBJ2-7	-	TRBV23-1	-	15	TGCGCCAGCAGTCAATCCCCCGGAAGACTCGGCGAGCAGTACTTC	CASSQSPGRLGEQYF
TRBJ2-2	-	TRBV30	TRBD2	15	TGTGCCTGGAGTGGCGGGAGCTCGAACACCGGGGAGCTGTTTTTT	CAWSGGSSNTGELFF
TRBJ2-1	-	TRBV28	TRBD2	16	TGTGCCAGCAGTTTGATAGCGGGAGGGAGTCGCGGTGAGCAGTTCTTC	CASSLIAGGSRGEQFF
TRBJ2-2	once	TRBV15	TRBD2	16	TGTGCCACCAGCACCATTAGCGGGAGGTACACCGGGGAGCTGTTTTTT	CATSTISGRYTGELFF
TRBJ2-7	-	TRBV29-1	-	14	TGCAGCGTGGCGGGGACGGCAAGCTCCTACGAGCAGTACTTC	CSVAGTASSYEQYF
TRBJ2-7	-	TRBV5-1	TRBD1	15	TGCGCCAGCAGCTCCTCAGGGGGCTTTTCCTACGAGCAGTACTTC	CASSSSGGFSYEQYF
TRBJ1-1	-	TRBV19	-	14	TGTGCCAGTAGTATTGACAGGACGAACACTGAAGCTTTCTTT	CASSIDRTNTEAFF
TRBJ2-7	-	TRBV19	TRBD1	15	TGTGCCAGTAGTAGAGGGACAGCTGGGTCCTACGAGCAGTACTTC	CASSRGTAGSYEQYF
TRBJ1-2	-	TRBV18	-	14	TGTGCCAGCTCACCGGGGATCGGGAACTATGGCTACACCTTC	CASSPGIGNYGYTF
TRBJ1-1	-	TRBV6-1	-	18	TGTGCCAGCAGTGGACCTCAGGGGACTAAAAGTATGAACACTGAAGCTTTCTTT	CASSGPQGTKSMNTEAFF
TRBJ2-5	-	TRBV5-5	-	15	TGTGCCAGCAGCCCCTCGGACCATATCGGAGAGACCCAGTACTTC	CASSPSDHIGETQYF
TRBJ2-7	-	TRBV30	-	11	TGTGCCTGGGGAAGTGTTTCCGAGCAGTACTTC	CAWGSVSEQYF
TRBJ2-2	-	TRBV4-2	-	14	TGTGCCAGCAGCCAAGACTGGGGGACCGGGGAGCTGTTTTTT	CASSQDWGTGELFF
TRBJ1-3	-	TRBV5-1	TRBD1	16	TGCGCCAGCAGCTTGGAGGGACAGGTCTCTGGAAACACCATATATTTT	CASSLEGQVSGNTIYF
TRBJ1-5	-	TRBV7-2	TRBD1	14	TGTGCCAGCAGCATGGACAGGGTCCGACAGCCCCAGCATTTT	CASSMDRVRQPQHF
TRBJ1-2	few	TRBV6-1	-	13	TGTGCCAGCAGTGAGACCTCCCTGGATGGCTACACCTTC	CASSETSLDGYTF
TRBJ2-3	-	TRBV18	-	13	TGTGCCAGCTCACCACCTAGCACAGATACGCAGTATTTT	CASSPPSTDTQYF
TRBJ2-1	-	TRBV6-4	TRBD2	15	TGTGCCAGCAGTGAGGCGGGGGGGCCGGGGGATGAGCAGTTCTTC	CASSEAGGPGDEQFF
TRBJ1-4	-	TRBV9	TRBD1	18	TGTGCCAGCAGTGAATCCGGGACAGGTAGACCAACTAATGAAAAACTGTTTTTT	CASSESGTGRPTNEKLFF
TRBJ2-2	-	TRBV7-8	-	14	TGTGCCAGCAGCTTCAGCTCGAACACCGGGGAGCTGTTTTTT	CASSFSSNTGELFF
TRBJ2-7	-	TRBV18	TRBD2	17	TGTGCCAGCTCACCAATTGGACTAGCGGGAGGGCGGGACGAGCAGTACTTC	CASSPIGLAGGRDEQYF
TRBJ1-3	-	TRBV6-6	-	12	TGTGCCAGCAGTTACGGTGGAAACACCATATATTTT	CASSYGGNTIYF
TRBJ2-7	-	TRBV7-2	-	14	TGTGCCAGCAGCTCGGACGGTAGCTCCTACGAGCAGTACTTC	CASSSDGSSYEQYF
TRBJ2-6	-	TRBV7-9	-	16	TGTGCCAGCAGCCCCCAGGCCGGCTCTGGGGCCAACGTCCTGACTTTC	CASSPQAGSGANVLTF
TRBJ1-1	few	TRBV9	-	16	TGTGCCAGCTCACGGTTGGGAACAGGGATGAACACTGAAGCTTTCTTT	CASSRLGTGMNTEAFF
TRBJ2-7	-	TRBV20-1	TRBD1	11	TGCAGGGCAGGACAGGGTCGCGAGCAGTACTTC	CRAGQGREQYF
TRBJ1-1	-	TRBV7-2	-	14	TGTGCCAGCAGCTTAGCGCTCAGAGGCACTGAAGCTTTCTTT	CASSLALRGTEAFF